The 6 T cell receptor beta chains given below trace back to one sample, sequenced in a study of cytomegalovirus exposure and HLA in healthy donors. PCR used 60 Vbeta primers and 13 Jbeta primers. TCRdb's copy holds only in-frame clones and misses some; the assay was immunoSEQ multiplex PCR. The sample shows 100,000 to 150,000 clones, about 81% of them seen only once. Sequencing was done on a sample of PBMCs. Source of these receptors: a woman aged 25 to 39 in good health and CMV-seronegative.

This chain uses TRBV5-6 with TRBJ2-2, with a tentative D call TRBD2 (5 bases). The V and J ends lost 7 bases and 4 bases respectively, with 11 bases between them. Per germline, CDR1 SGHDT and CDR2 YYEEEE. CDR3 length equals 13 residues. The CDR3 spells CASRYGSTGELFF. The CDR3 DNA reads TGTGCCAGCCGATATGGGAGCACCGGGGAGCTGTTTTTT.

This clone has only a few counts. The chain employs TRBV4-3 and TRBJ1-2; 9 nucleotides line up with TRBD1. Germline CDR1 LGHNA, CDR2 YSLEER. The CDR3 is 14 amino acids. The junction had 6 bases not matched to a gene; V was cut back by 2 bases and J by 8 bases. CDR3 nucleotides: TGCGCCAGCAGCCAACTGGACAGGGGAGAGGGCTACACCTTC. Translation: CASSQLDRGEGYTF.

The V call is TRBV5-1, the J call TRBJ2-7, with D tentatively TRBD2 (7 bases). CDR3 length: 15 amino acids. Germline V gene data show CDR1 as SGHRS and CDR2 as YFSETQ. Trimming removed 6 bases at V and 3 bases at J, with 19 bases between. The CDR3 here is CASKGEGSSYYEQYF. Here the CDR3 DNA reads TGCGCCAGCAAGGGGGAGGGGAGTTCCTACTACGAGCAGTACTTC.

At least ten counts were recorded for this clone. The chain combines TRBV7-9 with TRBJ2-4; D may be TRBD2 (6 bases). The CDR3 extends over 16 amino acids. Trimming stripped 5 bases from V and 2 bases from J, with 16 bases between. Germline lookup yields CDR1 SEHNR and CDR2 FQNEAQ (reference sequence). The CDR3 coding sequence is TGTGCCAGCAGCGAAGGGGCGGGGTTATCCAAAAACATTCAGTACTTC. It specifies CASSEGAGLSKNIQYF.

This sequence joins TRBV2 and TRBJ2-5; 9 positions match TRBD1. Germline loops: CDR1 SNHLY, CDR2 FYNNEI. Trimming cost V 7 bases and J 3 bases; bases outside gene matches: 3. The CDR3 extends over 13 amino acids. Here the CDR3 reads CASTGTGKETQYF. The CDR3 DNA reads TGTGCCAGCACCGGGACAGGGAAAGAGACCCAGTACTTC. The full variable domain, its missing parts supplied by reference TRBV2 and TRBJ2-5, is EPEVTQTPSHQVTQMGQEVILRCVPISNHLYFYWYRQILGQKVEFLVSFYNNEISEKSEIFDDQFSVERPDGSNFTLKIRSTKLEDSAMYFCASTGTGKETQYFGPGTRLLVL.

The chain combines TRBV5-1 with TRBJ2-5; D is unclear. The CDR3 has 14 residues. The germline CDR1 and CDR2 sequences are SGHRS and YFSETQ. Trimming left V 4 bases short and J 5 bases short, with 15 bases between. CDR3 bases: TGCGCCAGCAGCCCCCAAGCCCCAGGCGAGACCCAGTACTTC. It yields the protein CASSPQAPGETQYF.